This T cell receptor beta chain comes out of a study of OX40 agonist ivuxolimab in advanced cancers. The V and J ends lost 5 bases and 5 bases, in that order; junction bases with no gene match: 13. CDR1 and CDR2 (germline): GTSNPN, SVGIG (reference sequence). This CDR3 is 15 amino acids long. The method was immunoSEQ multiplex PCR; TCRdb's version includes in-frame clones alone and lacks a portion of them. The table shows tens of thousands of clones, with roughly 80% occurring only once. The starting material was CD4+ or CD8+ T cells sorted from blood, obtained in a trial of the OX40 agonist ivuxolimab. The origin of this receptor is an adult with an advanced solid tumor such as melanoma, head and neck, liver or kidney cancer. The chain joins TRBV30 to TRBJ2-7; 9 nucleotides line up with TRBD1. CDR3 protein: CAWPLGGTGLNEQYF. The CDR3 nucleotides read TGTGCCTGGCCCCTCGGGGGGACAGGGCTGAACGAGCAGTACTTC.